The next 5 T cell receptor beta chains were all read from a single sample in a study of shared clonotypes between healthy human individuals. Clones were sequenced by immunoSEQ multiplex PCR, and TCRdb holds only the in-frame ones, with some missing. Here the sample spans some 2.1 million clones, 93% being singletons. The naive CD8 fraction comprised CD45RO-negative cells positively selected for CCR7 and excluded terminally differentiated effector memory CD45RA+ cells. The specimen sequenced was naive CD8+ T cells from PBMCs. The receptor source for this set is a man in his late teens or twenties in good health. Some clones in this sample may be carry-over from other donors' samples.

In this sample, this clone turned up once. The chain is built from TRBV28 and TRBJ2-6; 11 bases agree with TRBD1. Unmatched junction bases numbered 2, after V lost 5 bases and J lost 8 bases. This CDR3 region has 14 residues. Germline V gene data show CDR1 as MDHEN and CDR2 as SYDVKM. The CDR3 nucleotides read TGTGCCAGCAGTCGGACAGGGGGCCCCAACGTCCTGACTTTC. Its translation is CASSRTGGPNVLTF. Complete variable domain (other parts from reference TRBV28 and TRBJ2-6): DVKVTQSSRYLVKRTGEKVFLECVQDMDHENMFWYRQDPGLGLRLIYFSYDVKMKEKGDIPEGYSVSREKKERFSLILESASTNQTSMYLCASSRTGGPNVLTFGAGSRLTVL.

In its sample, this clone was seen once. The V and J genes are TRBV27 and TRBJ1-2; the D gene is possibly TRBD1 (5 bases). Germline CDR1 is MNHEY and CDR2 is SMNVEV (reference sequence). The CDR3 contains 15 residues. The V end was cut by 5 bases, the J end by 4 bases, with 17 bases between. Written as DNA, the CDR3 is TGTGCCAGCAGTACTGTAGGGACCGGGGGCTATGGCTACACCTTC. This translates into CASSTVGTGGYGYTF.

CDR3 sequence reads: CASSVTGGKETQYF. CDR3 DNA: TGTGCCAGCAGCGTCACAGGGGGGAAAGAGACCCAGTACTTC. The V call is TRBV7-3, the J call TRBJ2-5; 8 bases map to TRBD1. CDR1 SGHTA and CDR2 FQGTGA come from the germline V gene. With V trimmed by 5 bases and J by 3 bases, 5 bases remained unmatched. The CDR3 runs 14 residues. The full variable domain, in which reference TRBV7-3 and TRBJ2-5 provide the parts outside the CDR3, is GAGVSQTPSNKVTEKGKYVELRCDPISGHTALYWYRQSLGQGPEFLIYFQGTGAADDSGLPNDRFFAVRPEGSVSTLKIQRTERGDSAVYLCASSVTGGKETQYFGPGTRLLVL.

The chain employs TRBV4-2 and TRBJ2-1; maybe TRBD1 (5 bases). Germline V CDR1 and CDR2: LGHNA, YNFKEQ. Trimming cost V 0 bases and J 0 bases, with 9 bases left between them. The CDR3 contains 16 residues. CDR3 protein: CASSQDQGSSYNEQFF. The CDR3 nucleotides are TGTGCCAGCAGCCAAGATCAGGGAAGCTCCTACAATGAGCAGTTCTTC.

The rearrangement links TRBV29-1 to TRBJ2-2; perhaps TRBD2 as D (6 bases). The germline gives CDR1 SQVTM, CDR2 ANQGSEA. The V end lost 6 bases, the J end lost 3 bases, and 14 bases lay between the germline ends. This CDR3 is 14 amino acids long. CDR3 residues: CSVLAGGYTGELFF. The DNA of the CDR3 is TGCAGCGTCCTTGCCGGGGGTTACACCGGGGAGCTGTTTTTT.